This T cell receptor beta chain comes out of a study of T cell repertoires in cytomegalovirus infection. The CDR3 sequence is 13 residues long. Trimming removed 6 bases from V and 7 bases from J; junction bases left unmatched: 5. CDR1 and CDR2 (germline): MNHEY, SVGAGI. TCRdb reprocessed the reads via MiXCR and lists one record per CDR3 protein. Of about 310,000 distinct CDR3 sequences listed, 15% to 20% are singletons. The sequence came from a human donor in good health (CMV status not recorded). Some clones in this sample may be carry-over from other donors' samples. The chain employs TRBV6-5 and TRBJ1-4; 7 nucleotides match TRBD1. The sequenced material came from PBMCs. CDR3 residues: CASSDRALEKLFF. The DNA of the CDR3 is TGTGCCAGCAGCGACAGGGCTCTTGAAAAACTGTTTTTT.